The 8 T cell receptor beta chains below were found in one sample sequenced in a study of blood T cell repertoires in COVID-19. Here immunoSEQ multiplex PCR was the method, and the copy in TCRdb shows in-frame clones only, minus some. The sample yields some 220,000 clones, around four fifths seen once. Material for sequencing was peripheral blood. These receptors all stem from a woman aged 60-70 years with active or convalescent COVID-19.

V gene TRBV6-6 combines with J gene TRBJ1-1, with TRBD1 identical over 7 bases. V shed 5 bases, J shed 0 bases, and the junction held 9 bases outside the gene matches. Germline loops: CDR1 MNHNY, CDR2 SVGAGI (reference sequence). The CDR3 runs to 16 residues. The CDR3 bases are TGTGCCAGCAGTCCACATGAGGGGGCCCTGAACACTGAAGCTTTCTTT. It codes for CASSPHEGALNTEAFF.

This sequence joins TRBV18 and TRBJ2-7; D unclear. V lost 2 bases and J 8 bases, leaving 19 bases between the germline ends. CDR1 is KGHSH, CDR2 LQKENI, per germline. This CDR3 spans 15 amino acids. The CDR3 coding sequence is TGTGCCAGCTCACCATTTCCCGCAGGTGCTTACCAGCAGTACGTC. It yields the protein CASSPFPAGAYQQYV.

The chain joins TRBV5-1 to TRBJ1-6, with TRBD1 matching 7 bases. With V trimmed by 4 bases and J by 9 bases, 7 bases remained unmatched. The CDR3 runs to 14 residues. Germline loops: CDR1 SGHRS, CDR2 YFSETQ. The DNA for the CDR3 is TGCGCCAGCAGCCAGGGACAGTTACCTTCACCCCTCCACTTT. This translates into CASSQGQLPSPLHF.

The rearrangement joins TRBV7-9 to TRBJ1-1; D is perhaps TRBD1 (6 bases). The V end lost 4 bases, the J end lost 4 bases, and 10 bases lay between the germline ends. Germline CDR1 and CDR2: SEHNR and FQNEAQ (reference sequence). CDR3 length: 13 residues. Here the CDR3 reads CASSSEGGTEAFF. CDR3 nucleotides: TGTGCCAGCAGCTCGGAAGGGGGCACTGAAGCTTTCTTT. Combining the CDR3 with reference TRBV7-9 and TRBJ1-1 gives the whole variable domain DTGVSQNPRHKITKRGQNVTFRCDPISEHNRLYWYRQTLGQGPEFLTYFQNEAQLEKSRLLSDRFSAERPKGSFSTLEIQRTEQGDSAMYLCASSSEGGTEAFFGQGTRLTVV.

The rearrangement links TRBV27 to TRBJ2-1; possibly TRBD2 for D (5 bases). Trimming removed 3 bases at V and 6 bases at J, with 15 bases between. Germline V gives CDR1 MNHEY, CDR2 SMNVEV (reference sequence). The CDR3 totals 15 residues. CDR3 in amino acids: CASSFLRKRINEQFF. The CDR3 region has the DNA TGTGCCAGCAGTTTCCTCCGCAAGCGGATCAATGAGCAGTTCTTC.

The chain joins TRBV27 to TRBJ2-7; 7 nucleotides line up with TRBD1. The germline V gene encodes CDR1 MNHEY and CDR2 SMNVEV (reference sequence). With 4 bases clipped from V and 5 bases from J, the junction kept 8 bases outside the gene matches. The CDR3 has 14 residues. This CDR3 is CASSYRGRLDEQYF. The CDR3 coding sequence is TGTGCCAGCAGTTATAGGGGGCGCCTAGACGAGCAGTACTTC.

V is TRBV29-1 and J is TRBJ1-4, with D tentatively TRBD1 (6 bases). The length of the CDR3 is 12 residues. Looked up from germline, CDR1 is SQVTM and CDR2 is ANQGSEA. V dropped 6 bases and J dropped 6 bases, with 11 bases sitting between them. CDR3 sequence reads: CSVGDKDEKLFF. In DNA form, the CDR3 reads TGCAGCGTGGGGGACAAGGATGAAAAACTGTTTTTT.

DNA of the CDR3: TGCGCCAGCAGCTTAGGACAGGGGGCGTTTAATGAAAAACTGTTTTTT. This sequence encodes CASSLGQGAFNEKLFF. The chain carries TRBV5-1 and TRBJ1-4; TRBD1 matches 11 bases. The CDR3 sequence is 16 residues long. The junction had 4 bases not matched to a gene; V was cut back by 2 bases and J by 4 bases. The germline gives CDR1 SGHRS, CDR2 YFSETQ.